This paragraph reports one T cell receptor (beta chain). The data were obtained in a study of blood T cell repertoires in COVID-19. About the study: Acute-phase and convalescent COVID-19 samples originated in the United States, Italy and Spain. T cells, B-cell-depleted T cells, or PBMCs supplied cDNA or gDNA.

Authors' analysis steps: Estimates of nucleated cell counts were drawn from the amplification of reference gene primers. The data were produced by immunoSEQ multiplex PCR, yet TCRdb's version contains in-frame clones alone and is incomplete. That table supplies the V and J calls and clone size; D and trimming were determined from the DNA. The repertoire holds around 270,000 clones, approximately 89% seen once, with 2.3% in the top ten. CDR1 is SGHVS, CDR2 FQNEAQ, per germline. The CDR3 contains 15 residues. V was shortened by 3 bases and J by 0 bases, with 9 bases between the two germline ends. The receptor was derived from a woman between 45 and 60 years old with acute or convalescent COVID-19. This chain links TRBV7-8 with TRBJ2-1, with a weak D call TRBD2 (6 bases). Sequenced: peripheral blood. The CDR3 protein is CASSFLEGSYNEQFF. The CDR3 nucleotides are TGTGCCAGCAGCTTCTTGGAGGGCTCCTACAATGAGCAGTTCTTC. Drawing the rest from reference TRBV7-8 and TRBJ2-1, the complete variable domain is GAGVSQSPRYKVAKRGQDVALRCDPISGHVSLFWYQQALGQGPEFLTYFQNEAQLDKSGLPSDRFFAERPEGSVSTLKIQRTQQEDSAVYLCASSFLEGSYNEQFFGPGTRLTVL.